This TCR beta chain was found in a study of regulatory T cells in long-lasting Graves disease. Study results and limitations: There was favoring of TRBV28, TRBJ1-2 and TRBJ2-5 in persistent disease.

Described time point: newly diagnosed GD, antithyroid drugs for less than 3 months. From RNA extracted from PBMCs, the TCR library was made. Construction of the TCR beta libraries employed iRepertoire HTBI primers in conjunction with Arm-PCR of CDR3 regions. TCRdb ran MiXCR on the multiplex PCR reads and lists one entry per CDR3 protein. The sample shows fewer than 650,000 distinct CDR3 sequences, 16% of them seen only once. In this sample, this clonotype turned up many times. Its matching antigen is unknown. In germline, CDR1 is SGHAT, CDR2 FQNNGV. This CDR3 comprises 16 residues. Trimming took off 5 bases at V and 8 bases at J, with 22 bases between the two ends. A further study also used this sample, focusing on T cells in Graves' hyperthyroidism and ophthalmopathy.

This clonotype was obtained from a woman aged 25 to 39 with Graves disease. The sequenced sample was peripheral blood mononuclear cells (PBMCs), obtained at new diagnosis, from a patient treated with antithyroid drugs. The rearrangement links TRBV11-2 to TRBJ2-1; a weak D match, TRBD2 (7 bases). The CDR3 reads CASSLGGRESRHEQFF. The CDR3 coding sequence is TGTGCCAGCAGCCTGGGGGGGCGGGAGTCCCGCCATGAGCAGTTCTTC.